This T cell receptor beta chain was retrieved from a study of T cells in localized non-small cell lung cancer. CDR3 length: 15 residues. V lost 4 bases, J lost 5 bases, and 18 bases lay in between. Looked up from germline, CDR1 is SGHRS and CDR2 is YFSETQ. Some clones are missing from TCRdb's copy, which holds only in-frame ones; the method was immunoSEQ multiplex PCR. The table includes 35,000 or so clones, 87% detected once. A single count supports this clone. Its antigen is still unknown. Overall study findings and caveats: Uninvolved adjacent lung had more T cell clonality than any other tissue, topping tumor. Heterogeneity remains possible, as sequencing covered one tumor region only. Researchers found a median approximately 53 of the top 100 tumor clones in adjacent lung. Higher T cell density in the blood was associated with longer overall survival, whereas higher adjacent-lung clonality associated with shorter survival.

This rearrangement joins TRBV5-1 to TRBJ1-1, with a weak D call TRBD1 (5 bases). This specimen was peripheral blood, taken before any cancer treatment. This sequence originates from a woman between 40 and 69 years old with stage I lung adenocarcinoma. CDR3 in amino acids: CASSPAGGYRTEAFF. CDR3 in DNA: TGCGCCAGCAGCCCCGCGGGGGGGTATAGGACTGAAGCTTTCTTT.